This is a list of T cell receptor beta chains from one sample in a study of cytomegalovirus exposure and HLA in healthy donors. Libraries were prepared by immunoSEQ multiplex PCR; TCRdb keeps only in-frame clonotypes and omits some of them. The table shows approximately 180,000 clones, with approximately 86% occurring only once. The source material was PBMCs. Source of these receptors: a woman aged 18-29 years in good health and CMV-seronegative. The CDR3 runs from the conserved cysteine through the conserved F or W. The size of a clone is reported for some rows only, either as once, few or many, or as a class for expanded clones.

clone_size	v_call	j_call	cdr3_aa
.	TRBV7-9	TRBJ1-4	CASSWGGEKLFF
.	TRBV19	TRBJ1-1	CASSLGTANTEAFF
.	TRBV10-2	TRBJ1-4	CASSRDRATNEKLFF
.	TRBV5-6	TRBJ1-1	CASTSLSLSGELF
.	TRBV21-1	TRBJ1-5	CASSEGEGHQPQHF
.	TRBV5-5	TRBJ2-7	CASSYLPGQSSYEQYF
once	TRBV5-6	TRBJ1-2	CASSLPGAGGYTF
.	TRBV15	TRBJ1-4	CATSRGTGVLTNEKLFF
.	TRBV5-1	TRBJ1-2	CASSLEDYRGYTF
few	TRBV6-4	TRBJ2-1	CASSGGTSGGDEQFF
few	TRBV19	TRBJ2-7	CASSLGGRNEQYF
once	TRBV10-3	TRBJ1-2	CAIRPSQGAGGYTF
.	TRBV9	TRBJ1-1	CASSPLQGRGTEAFF
.	TRBV7-9	TRBJ2-2	CASSPRASTTTNTGELFF
.	TRBV13	.	CASSLKRGPTYEQYF
.	TRBV9	TRBJ2-5	CASSGGGQETQYF
once	TRBV5-1	TRBJ2-7	CASSLGESTHEQYF
.	TRBV14	TRBJ2-1	CASSALTSDSYNEQFF
few	TRBV19	TRBJ2-2	CASSTQGDSITGELFF
.	TRBV7-9	TRBJ2-3	CASSLAPGLAGGPPDTQYF
few	TRBV29-1	TRBJ2-7	CSVARASDEQYF
.	TRBV4-1	TRBJ2-1	CASSLPPPGQGRDEQFF
.	TRBV5-1	TRBJ2-3	CASSSPSGSADTQYF
.	TRBV10-3	TRBJ1-5	CAISDRRSQPQHF
.	TRBV9	TRBJ1-2	CASSVGTGPGGYGYTF
.	TRBV2	TRBJ1-5	CASRVQRNQPQHF
.	TRBV9	TRBJ1-2	CASSVPGQGADGYTF
.	TRBV6-5	TRBJ1-5	CASSYSEPPPQHF
.	TRBV4-1	TRBJ2-3	CASSQPTRYARADTQYF
once	TRBV9	TRBJ2-1	CASSVQTALGSNEQFF
once	TRBV11-3	TRBJ2-3	CASSPGKEDTQYF